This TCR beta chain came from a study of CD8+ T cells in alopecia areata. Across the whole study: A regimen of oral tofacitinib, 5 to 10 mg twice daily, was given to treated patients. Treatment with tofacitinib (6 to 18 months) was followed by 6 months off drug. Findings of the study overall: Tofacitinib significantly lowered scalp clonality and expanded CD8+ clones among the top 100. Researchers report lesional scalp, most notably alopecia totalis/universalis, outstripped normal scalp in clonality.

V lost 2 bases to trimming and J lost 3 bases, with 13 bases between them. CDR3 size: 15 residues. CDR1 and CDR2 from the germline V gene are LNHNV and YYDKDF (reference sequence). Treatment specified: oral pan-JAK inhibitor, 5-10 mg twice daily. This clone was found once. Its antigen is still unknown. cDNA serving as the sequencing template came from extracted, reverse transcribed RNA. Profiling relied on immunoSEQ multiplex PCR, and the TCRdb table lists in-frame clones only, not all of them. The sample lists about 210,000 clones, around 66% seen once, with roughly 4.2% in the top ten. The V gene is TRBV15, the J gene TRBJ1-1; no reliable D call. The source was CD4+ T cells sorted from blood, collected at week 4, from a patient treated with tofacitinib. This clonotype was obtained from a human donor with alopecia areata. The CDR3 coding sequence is TGTGCCACCAGCAGACCCGGTGGAGCCGACACTGAAGCTTTCTTT. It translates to CATSRPGGADTEAFF.